The 9 T cell receptor beta chains below were found in one sample sequenced in a study of chemoradiotherapy in HPV16-positive cancers. TCRdb's copy holds only in-frame clones and misses some; the assay was immunoSEQ multiplex PCR. In the table there are about 11,000 clones, 60% to 75% of which are singletons. Collection took place from a patient who underwent chemoradiotherapy. The receptors stem from a human donor with HPV-associated anogenital cancer.

The gene calls are TRBV19 and TRBJ1-5; TRBD1 is a possible D gene (5 bases). This CDR3 region has 16 residues. Trimming removed 7 bases from V and 0 bases from J, with 16 bases in between. Germline V CDR1 and CDR2: LNHDA, SQIVND (reference sequence). In DNA form, the CDR3 reads TGTGCCAGTATGGGGGGGGGATTATATAGCAATCAGCCCCAGCATTTT. Protein: CASMGGGLYSNQPQHF.

The chain joins TRBV6-6 to TRBJ2-1; TRBD1 agrees at 8 bases. J gave up 8 bases and V 1 base, and 7 bases lay outside the gene matches. Germline loops: CDR1 MNHNY, CDR2 SVGAGI (reference sequence). The CDR3 is 15 amino acids. In nucleotides, the CDR3 is TGTGCCAGCAGTTACTGGACAGGGAGTAGGGATGAGCAGTTCTTC. Translating it yields CASSYWTGSRDEQFF.

This clone was detected a few times. J is TRBJ2-7 and V is TRBV30, with a weak D call TRBD1 (6 bases). Between the trimmed V and J ends, which lost 1 base and 7 bases, there was a span of 11 bases. Germline V gene lookup returns CDR1 GTSNPN and CDR2 SVGIG (reference sequence). This CDR3 spans 12 amino acids. The DNA for the CDR3 is TGTGCCTGGAGTGAGATAGGGGGAGAGCAGTACTTC. It yields the protein CAWSEIGGEQYF.

The rearrangement joins TRBV19 to TRBJ1-1; D gene ambiguous. The CDR3 length is 13 residues. Trimming stripped 3 bases from V and 5 bases from J, with 10 bases between. Germline V gives CDR1 LNHDA, CDR2 SQIVND (reference sequence). DNA for the CDR3: TGTGCCAGTAGTATGGCCGGGAGTACTGAAGCTTTCTTT. Amino acids: CASSMAGSTEAFF. Filled out from reference TRBV19 and TRBJ1-1, the complete variable domain reads DGGITQSPKYLFRKEGQNVTLSCEQNLNHDAMYWYRQDPGQGLRLIYYSQIVNDFQKGDIAEGYSVSREKKESFPLTVTSAQKNPTAFYLCASSMAGSTEAFFGQGTRLTVV.

The chain employs TRBV28 and TRBJ1-4; D unresolved. The germline gives CDR1 MDHEN, CDR2 SYDVKM. V was clipped by 5 bases and J by 5 bases, with 9 bases between them. This CDR3 is 13 amino acids long. CDR3 nucleotide sequence: TGTGCCAGCAGTCCGGACTGGAATGAAAAACTGTTTTTT. Translated, it gives CASSPDWNEKLFF.

V usage is TRBV28 and J usage is TRBJ2-1, with 8 bases fitting TRBD2. The CDR3 is 15 residues long. J lost 6 bases, V lost 1 base, and 5 bases had no gene match. Looked up from germline, CDR1 is MDHEN and CDR2 is SYDVKM. The CDR3, as DNA: TGTGCCAGCAGTTTATATGCGGGGGGCTCCAATGAGCAGTTCTTC. It specifies CASSLYAGGSNEQFF.

The CDR3 is CASSEGQAGGPPYEQYF. The DNA of the CDR3 is TGTGCCAGCAGTGAAGGACAAGCGGGAGGCCCGCCCTACGAGCAGTACTTC. The chain employs TRBV6-1 and TRBJ2-7; TRBD2 matches at 9 bases. Germline trimming cut 1 base from V and 2 bases from J; bases unmatched to any gene: 9. CDR1 is MNHNS, CDR2 SASEGT, per germline. This CDR3 has 17 residues.

V gene TRBV30 combines with J gene TRBJ2-1; maybe TRBD2 (5 bases). Between the trimmed V and J ends, which lost 0 bases and 12 bases, there was a span of 15 bases. Germline V gives CDR1 GTSNPN, CDR2 SVGIG (reference sequence). The CDR3 sequence is 13 residues long. CDR3 in amino acids: CAWSVADPRWQFF. DNA of the CDR3: TGTGCCTGGAGTGTAGCGGACCCAAGGTGGCAGTTCTTC.

This clone has just a few counts. J is TRBJ1-2 and V is TRBV14; the D is unclear. Deletions cut 4 bases from V and 2 bases from J, with 11 bases between. Germline loops: CDR1 SGHDN, CDR2 FVKESK. This CDR3 comprises 14 residues. The CDR3 loop reads CASSPTPSNYGYTF. In DNA, the CDR3 is TGTGCCAGCAGCCCTACGCCCTCCAACTATGGCTACACCTTC.